The 28 T cell receptor beta chains listed next were all sequenced from one sample in a study of PD-1 blockade in classical Hodgkin lymphoma. The patients all showed relapse after autologous stem cell transplantation, while their brentuximab vedotin exposure varied. Clones were read by immunoSEQ multiplex PCR, and TCRdb kept only the in-frame ones, dropping some. The repertoire holds under 95,000 clones, with about 92% as singletons. The sequences come from peripheral blood mononuclear cells (PBMCs), collected at baseline. Source of these receptors: a human donor with classical Hodgkin lymphoma.

The chain uses TRBV5-6 and TRBJ1-2; 9 nucleotides agree with TRBD1. The junction had 4 bases not matched to a gene; V was cut back by 5 bases and J by 2 bases. The CDR3 has 14 amino acids. CDR1 and CDR2 from the germline V gene are SGHDT and YYEEEE. The CDR3 loop reads CASRTTGGNYGYTF. The CDR3 DNA follows: TGTGCCAGCAGAACAACAGGGGGCAACTATGGCTACACCTTC.

V and J are TRBV7-9 and TRBJ1-2; the match to TRBD1 covers 7 bases. Looked up from germline, CDR1 is SEHNR and CDR2 is FQNEAQ (reference sequence). The V segment lost 4 bases and the J segment 4 bases; nucleotides outside the gene matches: 6. The CDR3 has 14 residues. CDR3 region: CASSSTGDIYGYTF. For the CDR3, the DNA is TGTGCCAGCAGCTCCACAGGGGATATCTATGGCTACACCTTC.

This rearrangement joins TRBV7-9 to TRBJ2-5, with D unresolved. CDR3 length equals 13 residues. Germline CDR1 reads SEHNR; CDR2 reads FQNEAQ (reference sequence). Trimming removed 1 base from V and 5 bases from J, with 8 bases in between. Here the CDR3 reads CASSLESFETQYF. CDR3 bases: TGTGCCAGCAGCTTAGAGTCATTTGAGACCCAGTACTTC.

The chain links TRBV4-1 to TRBJ1-1; weak D call: TRBD1 (5 bases). The length of the CDR3 is 15 residues. CDR1 is MGHRA and CDR2 is YSYEKL in the germline V gene. Trimming took 0 bases from V and 1 from J, leaving 9 bases between them. This chain's CDR3 is CASSQDSGWNTEAFF. CDR3 bases: TGCGCCAGCAGCCAAGATTCAGGGTGGAACACTGAAGCTTTCTTT.

V is TRBV4-3 and J is TRBJ1-2; TRBD1 matches 12 bases. Germline CDR1 and CDR2: LGHNA and YSLEER. With 0 bases clipped from V and 5 bases from J, the junction kept 16 bases outside the gene matches. This CDR3 has 20 amino acids. Written as DNA, the CDR3 is TGCGCCAGCAGCCAAGACATCCGGGACAGGGGGCCCACTGAACTATATGGCTACACCTTC. Its translation is CASSQDIRDRGPTELYGYTF.

The J gene is TRBJ2-7, the V gene TRBV7-9; possibly TRBD1 or TRBD2 for D (5 bases each). The CDR3 runs to 15 residues. V was clipped by 6 bases and J by 2 bases, with 17 bases between them. Germline CDR1 and CDR2: SEHNR and FQNEAQ (reference sequence). CDR3 nucleotide sequence: TGTGCCAGCAGTACACGGGACCCCGGTCCCTACGAGCAGTACTTC. It encodes CASSTRDPGPYEQYF.

The V and J genes are TRBV19 and TRBJ1-1, with unresolved D. The germline CDR1 and CDR2 sequences are LNHDA and SQIVND (reference sequence). The ends were cut back, 3 bases at V and 0 bases at J, with 5 bases in the middle. CDR3 size: 13 residues. The CDR3 sequence: CASSISLNTEAFF. The CDR3 DNA follows: TGTGCCAGTAGTATCTCATTGAACACTGAAGCTTTCTTT. Full variable domain (remainder filled in from reference TRBV19 and TRBJ1-1): DGGITQSPKYLFRKEGQNVTLSCEQNLNHDAMYWYRQDPGQGLRLIYYSQIVNDFQKGDIAEGYSVSREKKESFPLTVTSAQKNPTAFYLCASSISLNTEAFFGQGTRLTVV.

This clone occurred once. The genes are TRBV2 and TRBJ2-5; D not certain. CDR3 size: 17 residues. V dropped 5 bases and J dropped 4 bases, with 23 bases sitting between them. Germline loops: CDR1 SNHLY, CDR2 FYNNEI. CDR3 protein: CASSTGQSQVVGETQYF. The DNA for the CDR3 is TGTGCCAGCAGTACCGGTCAGTCCCAGGTGGTCGGAGAGACCCAGTACTTC.

The gene calls are TRBV6-4 and TRBJ2-1; TRBD2 matches at 14 bases. Looked up from germline, CDR1 is MRHNA and CDR2 is SNTAGT. There are 18 residues in the CDR3. V gave up 0 bases and J gave up 2 bases; unmatched junction bases: 3. CDR3 in DNA: TGTGCCAGCAGTGACTCAGGACTAGCGGGGGGTCCCTACAATGAGCAGTTCTTC. Translated: CASSDSGLAGGPYNEQFF.

This clone was seen just once. This chain connects TRBV6-6 to TRBJ1-5; 11 bases fit TRBD1. CDR3 length: 15 residues. Losses at the gene ends were 4 bases for V and 9 bases for J; bases not matched to a gene: 8. Germline V CDR1 and CDR2: MNHNY, SVGAGI (reference sequence). CDR3 in DNA: TGTGCCAGCAGTTTTAATAGGGACAGGGGGTCGCCCCAGCATTTT. Translation gives CASSFNRDRGSPQHF.

V usage is TRBV25-1 and J usage is TRBJ1-2, with D unclear. The CDR3 totals 16 residues. Germline V gene data show CDR1 as MGHDK and CDR2 as SYGVNS. With 5 bases removed from V and 4 bases from J, the gap between germline ends came to 20 bases. The DNA of the CDR3 is TGTGCCAGCAGTAGGGCGTTACTGGGAAAGACCTATGGCTACACCTTC. Protein sequence: CASSRALLGKTYGYTF.

This chain links TRBV10-3 with TRBJ1-1; unclear D gene. CDR1 is ENHRY, CDR2 SYGVKD, per germline. Trimming cost V 0 bases and J 6 bases, with 17 bases left between them. The CDR3 has 16 residues. The CDR3 region has the DNA TGTGCCATCAGTGAGTCCGATAGTCGGGCAGGCCCTGAAGCTTTCTTT. It is translated as CAISESDSRAGPEAFF.

CDR3 residues: CSVWGQETQYF. The CDR3 nucleotides are TGCAGCGTTTGGGGCCAAGAGACCCAGTACTTC. This chain links TRBV29-1 with TRBJ2-5; no reliable D call. The V end was cut by 5 bases, the J end by 1 base, with 5 bases between. There are 11 residues in the CDR3. The germline gives CDR1 SQVTM, CDR2 ANQGSEA. Together with reference TRBV29-1 and TRBJ2-5, the CDR3 gives the full variable domain: SAVISQKPSRDICQRGTSLTIQCQVDSQVTMMFWYRQQPGQSLTLIATANQGSEATYESGFVIDKFPISRPNLTFSTLTVSNMSPEDSSIYLCSVWGQETQYFGPGTRLLVL.

The chain has TRBV10-3 and TRBJ1-5; D ambiguous. Germline V gene lookup returns CDR1 ENHRY and CDR2 SYGVKD. The CDR3 is 14 amino acids. Between the trimmed V and J ends, which lost 4 bases and 2 bases, there was a span of 9 bases. CDR3 amino acids: CAISVFGGNQPQHF. The DNA of the CDR3 is TGTGCCATCAGTGTATTCGGGGGCAATCAGCCCCAGCATTTT.

The gene calls are TRBV7-3 and TRBJ2-2; D is perhaps TRBD2 (5 bases). The CDR3 consists of 16 residues. Germline V gene sequence: CDR1 SGHTA, CDR2 FQGTGA. V was shortened by 5 bases and J by 0 bases, with 13 bases between the two germline ends. CDR3 sequence (DNA): TGTGCCAGCAGCCTAGCCGCAATAGCGAACACCGGGGAGCTGTTTTTT. Translation: CASSLAAIANTGELFF.

The chain carries TRBV11-1 and TRBJ2-7, with TRBD1 as a possible D gene (6 bases). The CDR3 is made up of 15 amino acids. Looked up from germline, CDR1 is SGHAT and CDR2 is FQDESV (reference sequence). V was pared by 5 bases and J by 6 bases, with 20 bases between. CDR3 DNA sequence: TGTGCCAGCAGCCCTCACTTAGGGACAAGGGCCGAGCAGTACTTC. It encodes CASSPHLGTRAEQYF.

Of note for this clone: This same CDR3 is encoded by further DNA sequences in the sample. The chain couples TRBV5-1 to TRBJ2-5; TRBD1 is a possible D gene (6 bases). V was shortened by 0 bases and J by 1 base, with 7 bases between the two germline ends. This CDR3 contains 14 residues. Germline CDR1 and CDR2: SGHRS and YFSETQ. The CDR3 loop is CASSLVGGQETQYF. The CDR3 DNA follows: TGCGCCAGCAGCTTGGTAGGGGGCCAAGAGACCCAGTACTTC.

The chain employs TRBV21-1 and TRBJ2-5; the D call of TRBD1 is as the table states it, not checked on the DNA. TRBV21-1 is a listed pseudogene. The CDR3 sequence is 17 residues long. The CDR3 region is CASSKAPQLGDQETQYF. In nucleotides, the CDR3 is TGTGCCAGCAGCAAAGCACCCCAGTTGGGCGACCAAGAGACCCAGTACTTC.

This chain connects TRBV14 to TRBJ1-3; D gene ambiguous. Deletions cut 1 base from V and 4 bases from J, with 11 bases between. In germline, CDR1 is SGHDN, CDR2 FVKESK. The CDR3 extends over 15 amino acids. The CDR3: CASSQVAPSGNTIYF. CDR3 coding DNA: TGTGCCAGCAGCCAAGTTGCTCCCTCGGGAAACACCATATATTTT.

The chain combines TRBV9 with TRBJ2-2, with D perhaps TRBD1 or TRBD2 (5 bases each). CDR1 and CDR2 (germline): SGDLS, YYNGEE. This CDR3 has 15 residues. Trimming shortened V by 2 bases and J by 5 bases, and 13 bases separated the two germline ends. The chain's CDR3 is CASSVRGVETGELFF. The CDR3, as DNA: TGTGCCAGCAGCGTCAGAGGGGTAGAAACCGGGGAGCTGTTTTTT.

The CDR3 nucleotides read TGTGCCAGCAGCGTACTGGGAAGGGCTAGCACAGATACGCAGTATTTT. It is translated as CASSVLGRASTDTQYF. This chain joins TRBV9 and TRBJ2-3; D remains ambiguous. The length of the CDR3 is 16 residues. Trimming took off 1 base at V and 0 bases at J, with 12 bases between the two ends. CDR1 and CDR2 from the germline V gene are SGDLS and YYNGEE.

This clone was detected a few times. The V call is TRBV6-8, the J call TRBJ2-1; D remains ambiguous. Germline V gene lookup returns CDR1 MNHGY and CDR2 SAAAGT. This CDR3 is built from 14 residues. V was pared by 8 bases and J by 10 bases, with 21 bases between. CDR3 coding DNA: TGTGCCAGCCCGACCGATCATGTATCCTGGGAGCAGTTCTTC. Its translation is CASPTDHVSWEQFF.

The chain carries TRBV6-1 and TRBJ1-1; D gene uncertain. The CDR3 runs 13 residues. The V and J ends lost 6 bases and 0 bases respectively, with 8 bases between them. CDR1 and CDR2 (germline): MNHNS, SASEGT. This chain's CDR3 is CASSKQMNTEAFF. The DNA of the CDR3 is TGTGCCAGCAGCAAACAGATGAACACTGAAGCTTTCTTT.

The J gene is TRBJ1-2, the V gene TRBV6-1; no clear D. The CDR3 extends over 13 amino acids. CDR1 MNHNS and CDR2 SASEGT come from the germline V gene. Trimming shortened V by 2 bases and J by 5 bases, and 9 bases separated the two germline ends. The CDR3 protein is CASSESWEYGYTF. DNA for the CDR3: TGTGCCAGCAGTGAAAGTTGGGAGTATGGCTACACCTTC.

This clone has only one observation. The rearrangement links TRBV7-2 to TRBJ2-5; 9 nucleotides line up with TRBD2. Losses at the gene ends were 3 bases for V and 0 bases for J; bases not matched to a gene: 2. The CDR3 runs to 15 residues. The germline V gene encodes CDR1 SGHTA and CDR2 FQGNSA. CDR3 sequence reads: CASSLSSGNQETQYF. CDR3 nucleotide sequence: TGTGCCAGCAGCTTGTCTAGCGGGAACCAAGAGACCCAGTACTTC.

The chain joins TRBV7-3 to TRBJ2-7, with D possibly being TRBD2 (5 bases). V dropped 2 bases and J dropped 3 bases, with 14 bases sitting between them. The CDR3 consists of 15 residues. The germline CDR1 and CDR2 sequences are SGHTA and FQGTGA. The CDR3 sequence: CASSLGPEGSYEQYF. CDR3 bases: TGTGCCAGCAGCTTAGGGCCCGAGGGTAGCTACGAGCAGTACTTC. Filled out from reference TRBV7-3 and TRBJ2-7, the complete variable domain reads GAGVSQTPSNKVTEKGKYVELRCDPISGHTALYWYRQSLGQGPEFLIYFQGTGAADDSGLPNDRFFAVRPEGSVSTLKIQRTERGDSAVYLCASSLGPEGSYEQYFGPGTRLTVT.

This sequence joins TRBV15 and TRBJ2-3; 10 bases agree with TRBD2. Per germline, CDR1 LNHNV and CDR2 YYDKDF (reference sequence). J gave up 1 base and V 6 bases, and 13 bases lay outside the gene matches. The CDR3 runs 18 residues. The CDR3 sequence is CATRPGTSVWPRTDTQYF. The CDR3 nucleotides are TGTGCCACCAGACCCGGGACTAGCGTTTGGCCCCGCACAGATACGCAGTATTTT.

The CDR3 sequence is CASSILVSSNQPQHF. The CDR3 region has the DNA TGTGCCAGTAGTATACTTGTCAGCTCCAATCAGCCCCAGCATTTT. This chain joins TRBV19 and TRBJ1-5; D remains unclear. The CDR3 runs to 15 residues. V was trimmed by 2 bases and J by 3 bases, leaving 11 bases between them. Germline-derived CDR1 and CDR2 are LNHDA and SQIVND (reference sequence).